The sequence of this T cell receptor (beta chain) was determined in a study of post-analysis software for immune sequencing data. At the level of the study: Patients had relapsing-remitting, secondary progressive or progressive-relapsing multiple sclerosis; some lacked subtype. General study findings and limits: When compared against controls, multiple sclerosis patients showed significantly lower normalized Chao1 diversity. Included in a set of a handful of TRBV segments more frequent in patients than controls were TRBV5-6, TRBV5-1 and TRBV20-1. Strong co-clustering by F measure was evident for samples that had been prepared in the same batch.

Unique molecular identifiers were carried by the TCR beta cDNA libraries. TCRdb reanalysed the PCR reads using MiXCR and keeps one entry per CDR3 protein. This table holds roughly 800,000 distinct CDR3 sequences, 53% found once. For this clonotype: Its antigen is currently unknown.

The germline gives CDR1 MNHEY, CDR2 SMNVEV (reference sequence). The V gene end was trimmed by 6 bases and the J gene end by 5 bases; junction bases not matched to a gene: 7. CDR3 size: 14 residues. The rearrangement links TRBV27 to TRBJ1-2, with 9 bases matching TRBD1. Sequenced input: blood. The clonotype was recovered from a girl aged 5-17 years with multiple sclerosis. CDR3 sequence: CASRHRGQGYGYTF. CDR3 sequence (DNA): TGTGCCAGCAGACACAGGGGGCAGGGGTATGGCTACACCTTC.